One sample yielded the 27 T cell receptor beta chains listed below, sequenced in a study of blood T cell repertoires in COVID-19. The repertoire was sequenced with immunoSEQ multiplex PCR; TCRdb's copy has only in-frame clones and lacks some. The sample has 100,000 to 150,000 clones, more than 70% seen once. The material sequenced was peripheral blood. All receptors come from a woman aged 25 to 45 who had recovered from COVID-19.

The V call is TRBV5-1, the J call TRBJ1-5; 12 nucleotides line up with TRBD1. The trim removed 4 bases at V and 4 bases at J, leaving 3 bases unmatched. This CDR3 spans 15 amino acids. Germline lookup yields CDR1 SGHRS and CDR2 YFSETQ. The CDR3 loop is CASSLGQGANQPQHF. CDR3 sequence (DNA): TGCGCCAGCAGCCTGGGACAGGGGGCTAATCAGCCCCAGCATTTT.

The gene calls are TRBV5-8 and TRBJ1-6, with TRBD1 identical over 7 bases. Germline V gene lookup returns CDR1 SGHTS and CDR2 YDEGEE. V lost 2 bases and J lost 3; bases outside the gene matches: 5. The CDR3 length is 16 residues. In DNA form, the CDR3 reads TGTGCCAGCAGCTTATTGGGACAGAGCTATAATTCACCCCTCCACTTT. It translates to CASSLLGQSYNSPLHF.

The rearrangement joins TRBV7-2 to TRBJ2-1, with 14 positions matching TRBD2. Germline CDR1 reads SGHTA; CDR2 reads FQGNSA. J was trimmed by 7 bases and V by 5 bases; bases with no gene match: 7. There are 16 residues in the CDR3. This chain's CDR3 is CASSAGTSGRRNEQFF. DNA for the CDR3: TGTGCCAGCAGCGCAGGGACTAGCGGGAGACGGAATGAGCAGTTCTTC. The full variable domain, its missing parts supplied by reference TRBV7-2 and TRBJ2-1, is GAGVSQSPSNKVTEKGKDVELRCDPISGHTALYWYRQSLGQGLEFLIYFQGNSAPDKSGLPSDRFSAERTGGSVSTLTIQRTQQEDSAVYLCASSAGTSGRRNEQFFGPGTRLTVL.

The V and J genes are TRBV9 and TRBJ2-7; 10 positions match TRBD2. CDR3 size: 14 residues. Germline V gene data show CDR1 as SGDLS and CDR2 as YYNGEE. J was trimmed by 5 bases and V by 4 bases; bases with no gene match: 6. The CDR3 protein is CASSLTGTSDEQYF. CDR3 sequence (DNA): TGTGCCAGCAGCCTCACCGGGACTAGCGACGAGCAGTACTTC.

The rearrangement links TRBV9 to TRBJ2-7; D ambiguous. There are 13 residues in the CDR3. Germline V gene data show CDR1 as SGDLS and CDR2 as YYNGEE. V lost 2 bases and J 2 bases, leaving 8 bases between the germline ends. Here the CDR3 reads CASSVTDTYEQYF. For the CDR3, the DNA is TGTGCCAGCAGCGTTACAGATACCTACGAGCAGTACTTC.

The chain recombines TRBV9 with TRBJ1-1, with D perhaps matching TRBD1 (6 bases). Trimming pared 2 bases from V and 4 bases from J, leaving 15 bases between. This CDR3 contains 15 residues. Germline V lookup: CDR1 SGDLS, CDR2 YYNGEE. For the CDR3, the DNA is TGTGCCAGCAGCGTTGATACAGGGCTGGGCACTGAAGCTTTCTTT. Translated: CASSVDTGLGTEAFF.

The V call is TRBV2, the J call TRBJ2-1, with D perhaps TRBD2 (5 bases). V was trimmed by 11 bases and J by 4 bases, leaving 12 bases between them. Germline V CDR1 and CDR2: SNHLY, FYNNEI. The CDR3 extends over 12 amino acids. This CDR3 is CASGVGYNEQFF. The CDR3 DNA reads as TGTGCCTCCGGGGTGGGATACAATGAGCAGTTCTTC.

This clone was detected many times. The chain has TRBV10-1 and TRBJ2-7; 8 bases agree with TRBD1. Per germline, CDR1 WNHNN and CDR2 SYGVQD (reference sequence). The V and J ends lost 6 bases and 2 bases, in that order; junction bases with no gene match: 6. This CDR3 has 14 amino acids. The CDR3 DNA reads TGCGCCAGCAGCTCGGGACAGGCCACCTACGAGCAGTACTTC. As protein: CASSSGQATYEQYF.

The CDR3 sequence: CASSPLYTDTQYF. The CDR3 DNA sequence: TGTGCCAGCTCACCTCTGTACACAGATACGCAGTATTTT. The chain is built from TRBV18 and TRBJ2-3; no clear D. V was trimmed by 3 bases and J by 2 bases, leaving 6 bases between them. This CDR3 is built from 13 residues. Germline V gene sequence: CDR1 KGHSH, CDR2 LQKENI.

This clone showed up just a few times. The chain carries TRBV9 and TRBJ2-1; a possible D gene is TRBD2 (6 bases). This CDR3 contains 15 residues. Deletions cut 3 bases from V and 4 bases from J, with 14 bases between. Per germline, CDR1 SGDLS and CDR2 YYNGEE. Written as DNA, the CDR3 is TGTGCCAGCAGCGAAGCGGAGGGTCTGTACAATGAGCAGTTCTTC. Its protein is CASSEAEGLYNEQFF.

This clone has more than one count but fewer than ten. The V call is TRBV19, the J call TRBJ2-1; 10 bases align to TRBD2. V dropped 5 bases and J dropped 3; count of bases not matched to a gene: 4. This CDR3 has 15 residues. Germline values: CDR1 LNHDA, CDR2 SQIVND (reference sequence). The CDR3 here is CASSSTSGDYNEQFF. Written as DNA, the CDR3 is TGTGCCAGTAGTTCTACTAGCGGGGACTACAATGAGCAGTTCTTC.

CDR3 nucleotide sequence: TGTGCCAGCAGTGACTCCGACAGGACCGGTCCCCACGAGCAGTACTTC. Encoded protein: CASSDSDRTGPHEQYF. J is TRBJ2-7 and V is TRBV6-4; TRBD1 might be the D (6 bases). Germline V CDR1 and CDR2: MRHNA, SNTAGT. V was trimmed by 0 bases and J by 5 bases, leaving 17 bases between them. The CDR3 extends over 16 amino acids.

CDR3 region: CASSLVRGPGNTIYF. CDR3 DNA sequence: TGTGCCAGCAGCTTAGTGCGGGGGCCTGGAAACACCATATATTTT. The V call is TRBV11-2, the J call TRBJ1-3; weak D call: TRBD1 (6 bases). The CDR3 totals 15 residues. V was shortened by 1 base and J by 2 bases, with 9 bases between the two germline ends. Germline V gene lookup returns CDR1 SGHAT and CDR2 FQNNGV.

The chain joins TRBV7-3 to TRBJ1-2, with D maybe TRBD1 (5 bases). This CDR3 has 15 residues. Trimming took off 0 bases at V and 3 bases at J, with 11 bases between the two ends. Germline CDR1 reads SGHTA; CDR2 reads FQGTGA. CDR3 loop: CASSLTPDTDYGYTF. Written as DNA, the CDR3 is TGTGCCAGCAGCTTAACACCGGACACAGACTATGGCTACACCTTC. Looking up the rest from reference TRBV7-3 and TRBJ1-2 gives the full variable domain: GAGVSQTPSNKVTEKGKYVELRCDPISGHTALYWYRQSLGQGPEFLIYFQGTGAADDSGLPNDRFFAVRPEGSVSTLKIQRTERGDSAVYLCASSLTPDTDYGYTFGSGTRLTVV.

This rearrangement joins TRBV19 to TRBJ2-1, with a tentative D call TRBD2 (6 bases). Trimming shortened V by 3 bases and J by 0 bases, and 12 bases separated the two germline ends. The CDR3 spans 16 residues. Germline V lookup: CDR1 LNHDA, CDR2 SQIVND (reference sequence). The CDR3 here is CASSITSQSSYNEQFF. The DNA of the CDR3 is TGTGCCAGTAGTATTACTAGCCAAAGCTCCTACAATGAGCAGTTCTTC.

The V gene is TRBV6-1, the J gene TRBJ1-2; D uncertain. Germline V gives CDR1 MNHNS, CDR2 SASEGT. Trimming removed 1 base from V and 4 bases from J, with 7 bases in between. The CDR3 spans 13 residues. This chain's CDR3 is CASSEGTVYGYTF. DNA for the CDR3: TGTGCCAGCAGTGAAGGAACAGTCTATGGCTACACCTTC.

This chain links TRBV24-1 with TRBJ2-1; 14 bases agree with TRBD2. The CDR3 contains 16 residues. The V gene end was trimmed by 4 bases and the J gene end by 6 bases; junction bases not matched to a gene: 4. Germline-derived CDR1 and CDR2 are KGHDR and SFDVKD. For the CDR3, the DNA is TGTGCCACCAGTGAAGGACTAGCGGGAGGTGGCAATGAGCAGTTCTTC. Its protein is CATSEGLAGGGNEQFF.

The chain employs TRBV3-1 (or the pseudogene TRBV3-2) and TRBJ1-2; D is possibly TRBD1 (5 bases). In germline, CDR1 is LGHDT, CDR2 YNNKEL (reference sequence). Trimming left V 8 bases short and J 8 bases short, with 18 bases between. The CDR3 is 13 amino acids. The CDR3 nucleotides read TGTGCCAGCTGGGGAGGGACGGGGCAAGGCTACACCTTC. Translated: CASWGGTGQGYTF.

In DNA, the CDR3 is TGTGCCAGCAGCCCCGGGGGGGTGAACACTGAAGCTTTCTTT. Its translation is CASSPGGVNTEAFF. The chain couples TRBV11-3 to TRBJ1-1; D may be TRBD1 (5 bases). V lost 5 bases to trimming and J lost 0 bases, with 10 bases between them. CDR1 is SGHNT, CDR2 YENEEA, per germline. This CDR3 has 14 amino acids. The variable domain in full, with the rest retrieved from reference TRBV11-3 and TRBJ1-1, is EAGVVQSPRYKIIEKKQPVAFWCNPISGHNTLYWYLQNLGQGPELLIRYENEEAVDDSQLPKDRFSAERLKGVDSTLKIQPAELGDSAVYLCASSPGGVNTEAFFGQGTRLTVV.

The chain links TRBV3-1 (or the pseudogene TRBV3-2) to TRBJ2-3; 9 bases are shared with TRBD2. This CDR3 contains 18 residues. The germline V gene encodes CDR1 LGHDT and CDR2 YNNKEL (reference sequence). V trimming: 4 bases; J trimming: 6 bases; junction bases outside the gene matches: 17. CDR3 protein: CASSRGLAGIPGWDTQYF. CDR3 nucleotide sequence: TGTGCCAGCAGCCGGGGACTAGCTGGGATACCGGGCTGGGATACGCAGTATTTT.

This CDR3 is CASSSGSGRRSTDTQYF. In DNA, the CDR3 is TGCGCCAGCAGCTCCGGGAGCGGGAGGAGGAGCACAGATACGCAGTATTTT. The J gene is TRBJ2-3, the V gene TRBV5-1; 9 bases are shared with TRBD2. This CDR3 contains 17 residues. V lost 3 bases and J lost 0; bases outside the gene matches: 8. Germline CDR1 reads SGHRS; CDR2 reads YFSETQ.

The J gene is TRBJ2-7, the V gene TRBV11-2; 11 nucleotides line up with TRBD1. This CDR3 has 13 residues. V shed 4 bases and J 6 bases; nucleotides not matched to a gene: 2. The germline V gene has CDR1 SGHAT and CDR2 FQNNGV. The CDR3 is CASSWGQGGEQYF. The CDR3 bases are TGTGCCAGCAGCTGGGGACAGGGGGGCGAGCAGTACTTC.

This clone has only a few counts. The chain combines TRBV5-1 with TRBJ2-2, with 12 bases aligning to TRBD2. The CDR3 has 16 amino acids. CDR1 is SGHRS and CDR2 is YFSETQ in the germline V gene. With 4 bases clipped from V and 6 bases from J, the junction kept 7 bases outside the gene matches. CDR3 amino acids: CASSLLTSGRPGELFF. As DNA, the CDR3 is TGCGCCAGCAGCCTACTGACTAGCGGGAGACCCGGGGAGCTGTTTTTT.

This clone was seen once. Written as DNA, the CDR3 is TGTGCCAGCAGCTTGGGTAGCGGGGGGGCGGAGACCCAGTACTTC. As protein: CASSLGSGGAETQYF. The rearrangement uses TRBV11-2 and TRBJ2-5, with 11 bases matching TRBD2. The germline V gene encodes CDR1 SGHAT and CDR2 FQNNGV. This CDR3 is 15 amino acids long. The junction had 5 bases not matched to a gene; V was cut back by 3 bases and J by 5 bases.

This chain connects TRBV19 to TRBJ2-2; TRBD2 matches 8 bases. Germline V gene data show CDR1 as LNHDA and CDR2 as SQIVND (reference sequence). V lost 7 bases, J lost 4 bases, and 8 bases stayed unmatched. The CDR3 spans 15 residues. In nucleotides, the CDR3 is TGTGCCAGTATCCCGGGGGGGGCGGGCACCGGGGAGCTGTTTTTT. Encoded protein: CASIPGGAGTGELFF.

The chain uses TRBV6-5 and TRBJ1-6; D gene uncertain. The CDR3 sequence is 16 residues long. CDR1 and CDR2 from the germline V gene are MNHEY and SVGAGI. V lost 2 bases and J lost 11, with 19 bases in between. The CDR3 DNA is TGTGCCAGCAGTTACGATCGAGAGCGGCTATCAACACCCCTCCACTTT. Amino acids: CASSYDRERLSTPLHF.

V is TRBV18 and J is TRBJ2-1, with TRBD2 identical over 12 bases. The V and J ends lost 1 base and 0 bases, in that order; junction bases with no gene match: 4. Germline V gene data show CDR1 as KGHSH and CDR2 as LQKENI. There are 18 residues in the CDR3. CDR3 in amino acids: CASSPRASGGASYNEQFF. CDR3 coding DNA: TGTGCCAGCTCACCACGGGCTAGCGGGGGGGCCTCCTACAATGAGCAGTTCTTC.